A single TCR beta chain is shown here with its context. The source of the sample is a study of blood T cell repertoires in COVID-19. The wider study: The United States, Italy and Spain provided the acute and convalescent COVID-19 samples. T cells, B-cell-depleted T cells, or PBMCs provided the cDNA or gDNA that served as material.

The germline V gene encodes CDR1 SGHNT and CDR2 YENEEA. The CDR3 has 13 residues. The V gene lost 1 base and the J gene lost 7 bases, with 11 bases spanning the gap. As originally analysed: Reference gene primer amplification in the assay estimated nucleated cell counts. The data were produced by immunoSEQ multiplex PCR, yet TCRdb's version contains in-frame clones alone and is incomplete. The DNA was the basis for D and trimming; V, J and clone size are from that table. This table has approximately 210,000 clones, under 90% appearing once. The clonotype was recovered from a woman in her fifties or sixties with acute COVID-19. The chain uses TRBV11-3 and TRBJ2-7; tentatively, D is TRBD2 (6 bases). Source material: PBMCs or T cells enriched from blood (not recorded which). In DNA, the CDR3 is TGTGCCAGCAGCTTAGGACGGGCGGGGGAGCAGTACTTC. As protein: CASSLGRAGEQYF.